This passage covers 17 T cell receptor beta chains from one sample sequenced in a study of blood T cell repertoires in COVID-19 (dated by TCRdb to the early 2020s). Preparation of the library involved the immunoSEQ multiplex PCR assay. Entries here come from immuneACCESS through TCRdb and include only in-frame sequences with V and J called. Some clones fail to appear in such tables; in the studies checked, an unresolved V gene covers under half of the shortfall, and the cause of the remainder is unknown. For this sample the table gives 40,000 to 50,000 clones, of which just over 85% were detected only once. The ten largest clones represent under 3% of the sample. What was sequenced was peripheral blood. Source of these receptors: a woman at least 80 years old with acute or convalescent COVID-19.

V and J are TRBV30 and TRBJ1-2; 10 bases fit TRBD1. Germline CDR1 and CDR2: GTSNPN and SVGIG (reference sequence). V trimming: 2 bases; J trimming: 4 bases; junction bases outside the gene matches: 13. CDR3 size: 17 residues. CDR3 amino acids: CAWSLLIGTGDGYGYTF. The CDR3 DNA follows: TGTGCCTGGAGTCTTCTTATCGGGACAGGGGATGGCTATGGCTACACCTTC.

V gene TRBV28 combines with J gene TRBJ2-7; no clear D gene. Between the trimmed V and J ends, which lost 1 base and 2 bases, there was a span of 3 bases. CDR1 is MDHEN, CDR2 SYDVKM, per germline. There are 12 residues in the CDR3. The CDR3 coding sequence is TGTGCCAGCAGTTTATCGGCCTACGAGCAGTACTTC. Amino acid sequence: CASSLSAYEQYF.

The CDR3 here is CASSQDPHSYEQYF. The CDR3 coding sequence is TGCGCCAGCAGCCAAGATCCCCACAGCTACGAGCAGTACTTC. The chain uses TRBV4-1 and TRBJ2-7; D gene unclear. V lost 0 bases to trimming and J lost 3 bases, with 9 bases between them. Germline loops: CDR1 MGHRA, CDR2 YSYEKL. CDR3 length: 14 residues.

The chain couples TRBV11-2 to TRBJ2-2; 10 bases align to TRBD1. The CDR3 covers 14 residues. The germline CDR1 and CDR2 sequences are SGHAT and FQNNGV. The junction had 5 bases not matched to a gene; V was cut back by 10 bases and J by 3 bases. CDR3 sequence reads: CATQGQGYTGELFF. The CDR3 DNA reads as TGTGCCACCCAGGGACAGGGGTACACCGGGGAGCTGTTTTTT.

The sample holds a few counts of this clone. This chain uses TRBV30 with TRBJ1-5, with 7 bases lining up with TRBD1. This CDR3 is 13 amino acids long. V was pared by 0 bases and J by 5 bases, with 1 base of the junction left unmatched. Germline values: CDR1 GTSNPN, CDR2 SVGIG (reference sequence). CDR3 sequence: CAWSVTGDQPQHF. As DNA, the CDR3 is TGTGCCTGGAGTGTCACAGGGGATCAGCCCCAGCATTTT.

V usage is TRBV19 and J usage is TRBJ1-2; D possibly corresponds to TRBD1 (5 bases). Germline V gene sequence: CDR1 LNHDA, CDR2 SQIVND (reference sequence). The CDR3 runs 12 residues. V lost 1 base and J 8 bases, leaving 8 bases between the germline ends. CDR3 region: CASSIAGIGYTF. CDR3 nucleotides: TGTGCCAGTAGTATAGCAGGGATCGGCTACACCTTC.

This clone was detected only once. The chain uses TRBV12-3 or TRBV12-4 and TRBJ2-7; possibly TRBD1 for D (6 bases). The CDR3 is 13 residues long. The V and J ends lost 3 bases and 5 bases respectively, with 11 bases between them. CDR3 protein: CASSFIQGHEQYF. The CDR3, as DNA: TGTGCCAGCAGTTTTATTCAGGGGCACGAGCAGTACTTC.

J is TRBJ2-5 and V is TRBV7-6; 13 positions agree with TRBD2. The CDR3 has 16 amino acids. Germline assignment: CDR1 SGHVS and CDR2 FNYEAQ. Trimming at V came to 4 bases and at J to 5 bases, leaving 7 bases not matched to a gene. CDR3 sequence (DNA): TGTGCCAGCAGCTCACCACTAGCGGGGGGGCGGGAGACCCAGTACTTC. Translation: CASSSPLAGGRETQYF.

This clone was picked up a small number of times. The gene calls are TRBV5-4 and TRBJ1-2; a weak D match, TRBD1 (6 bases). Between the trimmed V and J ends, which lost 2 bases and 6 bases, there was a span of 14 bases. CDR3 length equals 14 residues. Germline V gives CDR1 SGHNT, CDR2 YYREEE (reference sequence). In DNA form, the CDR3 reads TGTGCCAGCAGCTTTACAGGGATGCCGGATGGCTACACCTTC. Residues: CASSFTGMPDGYTF.

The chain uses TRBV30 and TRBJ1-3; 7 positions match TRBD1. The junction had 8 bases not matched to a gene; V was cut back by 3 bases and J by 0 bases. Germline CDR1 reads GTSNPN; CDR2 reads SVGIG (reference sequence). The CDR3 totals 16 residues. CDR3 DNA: TGTGCCTGGAGGCGGACAGGCCAAAGCTCTGGAAACACCATATATTTT. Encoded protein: CAWRRTGQSSGNTIYF.

The CDR3 sequence: CATLGRGLGELFF. CDR3 DNA: TGTGCCACCCTGGGGAGAGGGCTGGGGGAGCTGTTTTTT. The V call is TRBV6-5, the J call TRBJ2-2; TRBD2 is a possible D gene (5 bases). Germline CDR1 MNHEY, CDR2 SVGAGI. The length of the CDR3 is 13 residues. Trimming pared 10 bases from V and 8 bases from J, leaving 17 bases between.

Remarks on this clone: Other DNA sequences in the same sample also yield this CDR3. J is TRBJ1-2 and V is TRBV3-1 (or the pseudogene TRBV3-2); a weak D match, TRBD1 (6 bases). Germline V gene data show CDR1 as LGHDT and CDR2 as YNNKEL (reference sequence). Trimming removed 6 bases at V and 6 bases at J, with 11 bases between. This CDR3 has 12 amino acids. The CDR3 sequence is CASSPSGDGYTF. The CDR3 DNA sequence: TGTGCCAGCAGTCCCTCAGGGGATGGCTACACCTTC.

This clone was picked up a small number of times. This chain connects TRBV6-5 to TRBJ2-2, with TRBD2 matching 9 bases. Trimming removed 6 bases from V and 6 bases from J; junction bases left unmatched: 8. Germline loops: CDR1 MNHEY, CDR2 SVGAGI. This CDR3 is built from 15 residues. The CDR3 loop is CASSESGGLAGELFF. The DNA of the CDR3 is TGTGCCAGCAGCGAGAGCGGGGGGCTCGCCGGGGAGCTGTTTTTT.

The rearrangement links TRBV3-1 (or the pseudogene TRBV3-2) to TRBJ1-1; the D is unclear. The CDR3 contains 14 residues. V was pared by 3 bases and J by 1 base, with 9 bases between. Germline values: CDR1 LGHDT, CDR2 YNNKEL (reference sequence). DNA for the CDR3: TGTGCCAGCAGCCAGGCACACCAGAACACTGAAGCTTTCTTT. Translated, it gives CASSQAHQNTEAFF.

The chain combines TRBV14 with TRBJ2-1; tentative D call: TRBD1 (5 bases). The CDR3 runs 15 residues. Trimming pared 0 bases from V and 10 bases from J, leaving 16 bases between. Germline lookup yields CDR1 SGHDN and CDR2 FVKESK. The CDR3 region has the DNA TGTGCCAGCAGCCAAGAACTCCCAGGGATTAAGGAGCAGTTCTTC. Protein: CASSQELPGIKEQFF. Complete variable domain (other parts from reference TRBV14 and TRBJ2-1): EAGVTQFPSHSVIEKGQTVTLRCDPISGHDNLYWYRRVMGKEIKFLLHFVKESKQDESGMPNNRFLAERTGGTYSTLKVQPAELEDSGVYFCASSQELPGIKEQFFGPGTRLTVL.

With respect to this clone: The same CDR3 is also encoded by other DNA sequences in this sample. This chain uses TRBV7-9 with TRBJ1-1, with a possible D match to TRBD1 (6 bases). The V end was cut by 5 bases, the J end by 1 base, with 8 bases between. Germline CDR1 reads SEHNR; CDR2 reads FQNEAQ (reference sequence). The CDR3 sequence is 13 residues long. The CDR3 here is CASSLQGNTEAFF. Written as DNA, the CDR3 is TGTGCCAGCAGCCTACAGGGGAACACTGAAGCTTTCTTT.

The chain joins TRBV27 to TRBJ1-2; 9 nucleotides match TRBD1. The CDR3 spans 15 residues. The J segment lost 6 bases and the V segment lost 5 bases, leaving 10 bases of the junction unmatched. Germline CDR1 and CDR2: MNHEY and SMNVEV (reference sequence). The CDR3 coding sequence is TGTGCCAGCAGTCCACAGGGGGCCAATACCAATGGCTACACCTTC. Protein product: CASSPQGANTNGYTF.